The sequence of this T cell receptor beta chain was determined in a study of shared clonotypes between healthy human individuals. About the research overall: Three plates each covered CD4 naive and memory; CD8 naive two, CD8 memory one.

Per germline, CDR1 MNHEY and CDR2 SMNVEV (reference sequence). The CDR3 is 14 amino acids. Trimming shortened V by 6 bases and J by 6 bases, and 18 bases separated the two germline ends. Naive CD8 cells comprised CD45RO-negative, CCR7-positively selected cells, excluding terminally differentiated effector memory CD45RA+ cells. A single count supports this clone. Deep-level settings were used for running the assay. Produced via immunoSEQ multiplex PCR; TCRdb's table is partial and in-frame only. Found here are some 1,900,000 clones, less than 95% of them singletons; the top ten hold around 1%. This rearrangement joins TRBV27 to TRBJ2-7; a possible D gene is TRBD2 (5 bases). This TCR was recovered from a man between 18 and 35 years old in good health. Sequenced material: naive CD8+ T cells sorted from blood. The CDR3 reads CASSIQSDAGEQYF. The CDR3 coding sequence is TGTGCCAGCAGCATACAGTCCGACGCGGGCGAGCAGTACTTC.